A single sample is the source of the 26 T cell receptor beta chains below, sequenced in a study of CD8 T cells in Susac syndrome. Reverse transcription used about 0.45 to 1 ug RNA and random hexamers. Via MiXCR, TCRdb re-called the immunoSEQ multiplex PCR reads, giving one row per CDR3 protein. Of approximately 160,000 distinct CDR3 sequences in the sample, around 93% are singletons; the top ten hold approximately 0.14%. Source material: CD4+ T cells from PBMCs. The receptors were sampled from a human donor in good health.

The rearrangement links TRBV19 to TRBJ2-6; the D call may be TRBD1 or TRBD2 (5 bases each). Germline V lookup: CDR1 LNHDA, CDR2 SQIVND (reference sequence). The V end lost 3 bases, the J end lost 0 bases, and 6 bases lay between the germline ends. The CDR3 sequence is 15 residues long. The chain's CDR3 is CASSIGASGANVLTF. CDR3 in DNA: TGTGCCAGTAGTATCGGGGCCTCTGGGGCCAACGTCCTGACTTTC.

This clonotype was detected once. The rearrangement joins TRBV19 to TRBJ2-1; D is perhaps TRBD2 (5 bases). Trimming removed 7 bases from V and 3 bases from J, with 22 bases in between. The CDR3 is 17 residues long. Germline-derived CDR1 and CDR2 are LNHDA and SQIVND (reference sequence). The CDR3: CASTNIKAGRDYNEQFF. The DNA of the CDR3 is TGTGCCAGTACAAATATAAAGGCGGGCCGAGACTACAATGAGCAGTTCTTC. Full variable domain (rest looked up from reference TRBV19 and TRBJ2-1): DGGITQSPKYLFRKEGQNVTLSCEQNLNHDAMYWYRQDPGQGLRLIYYSQIVNDFQKGDIAEGYSVSREKKESFPLTVTSAQKNPTAFYLCASTNIKAGRDYNEQFFGPGTRLTVL.

The chain couples TRBV9 to TRBJ2-2; D call uncertain. With 0 bases removed from V and 4 bases from J, the gap between germline ends came to 10 bases. The CDR3 length is 15 residues. Germline CDR1 is SGDLS and CDR2 is YYNGEE. DNA of the CDR3: TGTGCCAGCAGCGTAGATGGGCCTATCACCGGGGAGCTGTTTTTT. It translates to CASSVDGPITGELFF.

The chain employs TRBV19 and TRBJ2-2; the D gene is possibly TRBD1 (5 bases). The V end was cut by 5 bases, the J end by 1 base, with 11 bases between. CDR1 LNHDA and CDR2 SQIVND come from the germline V gene (reference sequence). The CDR3 length is 15 residues. The CDR3 here is CASSWYQGNTGELFF. The CDR3 DNA reads as TGTGCCAGTAGTTGGTATCAGGGGAACACCGGGGAGCTGTTTTTT.

The chain combines TRBV6-2 or TRBV6-3 with TRBJ1-1; D gene unclear. Trimming stripped 0 bases from V and 6 bases from J, with 8 bases between. The CDR3 length is 13 residues. The V gene's germline CDR1 is MNHEY and CDR2 SVGEGT. The CDR3 coding sequence is TGTGCCAGCAGTTACTCGACTGACCCTGAAGCTTTCTTT. Protein: CASSYSTDPEAFF.

CDR3 amino acids: CASSSVAVSTDTQYF. The CDR3 bases are TGCGCCAGCAGCTCGGTAGCGGTGAGCACAGATACGCAGTATTTT. This chain connects TRBV5-1 to TRBJ2-3; D possibly corresponds to TRBD2 (6 bases). Trimming shortened V by 3 bases and J by 0 bases, and 11 bases separated the two germline ends. This CDR3 contains 15 residues. CDR1 is SGHRS, CDR2 YFSETQ, per germline.

The chain carries TRBV30 and TRBJ2-5; D remains unclear. V lost 4 bases and J lost 5, with 11 bases in between. CDR1 is GTSNPN and CDR2 is SVGIG in the germline V gene (reference sequence). The CDR3 spans 12 residues. The CDR3 nucleotides are TGTGCCTGGAAAGAAGGGAAGGAGACCCAGTACTTC. This encodes CAWKEGKETQYF.

V gene TRBV5-1 combines with J gene TRBJ2-7; D gene ambiguous. The germline V gene encodes CDR1 SGHRS and CDR2 YFSETQ. The CDR3 has 13 residues. Trimming left V 5 bases short and J 2 bases short, with 11 bases between. CDR3 nucleotides: TGCGCCAGCAGGGGCTCGGAGACCTACGAGCAGTACTTC. Translating it yields CASRGSETYEQYF.

The gene calls are TRBV19 and TRBJ2-5; D is unresolved. Germline CDR1 reads LNHDA; CDR2 reads SQIVND (reference sequence). This CDR3 is 15 amino acids long. The V and J ends lost 3 bases and 0 bases respectively, with 11 bases between them. Here the CDR3 DNA reads TGTGCCAGTAGTATCTCAGACACGTACCAAGAGACCCAGTACTTC. Translated, it gives CASSISDTYQETQYF.

The V gene is TRBV3-1, the J gene TRBJ2-7; D is unresolved. This CDR3 has 12 amino acids. Germline V gives CDR1 LGHDT, CDR2 YNNKEL (reference sequence). Trimming left V 4 bases short and J 4 bases short, with 8 bases between. CDR3: CASSRTSYEQYF. The CDR3 nucleotides read TGTGCCAGCAGCCGAACCAGTTACGAGCAGTACTTC.

This clonotype appeared once. The genes are TRBV23-1 and TRBJ2-5; D is uncertain. TRBV23-1 belongs to the ORF category, with a function that is uncertain. V shed 4 bases and J shed 5 bases, with 8 bases lying between them. CDR3 length equals 12 residues. The CDR3 region is CASSLPNETQYF. The DNA of the CDR3 is TGCGCCAGCAGTCTCCCGAACGAGACCCAGTACTTC.

V usage is TRBV29-1 and J usage is TRBJ1-5, with 9 positions matching TRBD1. J was trimmed by 7 bases and V by 8 bases; bases with no gene match: 12. CDR3 length: 14 residues. Germline V CDR1 and CDR2: SQVTM, ANQGSEA. The CDR3 DNA follows: TGCAGCTGTGGTGGGACAGGGCCTCCCCAGCCCCAGCATTTT. Translation gives CSCGGTGPPQPQHF. Filled out from reference TRBV29-1 and TRBJ1-5, the complete variable domain reads SAVISQKPSRDICQRGTSLTIQCQVDSQVTMMFWYRQQPGQSLTLIATANQGSEATYESGFVIDKFPISRPNLTFSTLTVSNMSPEDSSIYLCSCGGTGPPQPQHFGDGTRLSIL.

This chain connects TRBV19 to TRBJ2-4; 8 nucleotides align to TRBD1. This CDR3 is built from 15 residues. Germline V gene lookup returns CDR1 LNHDA and CDR2 SQIVND (reference sequence). V gave up 3 bases and J gave up 3 bases; unmatched junction bases: 4. CDR3 bases: TGTGCCAGTAGTATGACAGGGGTCGACAAAAACATTCAGTACTTC. The encoded protein is CASSMTGVDKNIQYF.

This chain links TRBV20-1 with TRBJ1-5; no clear D. Germline CDR1 DFQATT, CDR2 SNEGSKA (reference sequence). CDR3 length: 12 amino acids. V dropped 4 bases and J dropped 4 bases, with 8 bases sitting between them. The CDR3, as DNA: TGCAGTGCTAAGAGGGCAAATCAGCCCCAGCATTTT. It translates to CSAKRANQPQHF.

This clonotype was counted once. The J gene is TRBJ1-2, the V gene TRBV20-1; D not certain. The CDR3 is made up of 11 amino acids. V was shortened by 0 bases and J by 4 bases, with 3 bases between the two germline ends. In germline, CDR1 is DFQATT, CDR2 SNEGSKA (reference sequence). The CDR3 region has the DNA TGCAGTGCTAGAGATCCCTATGGCTACACCTTC. As protein: CSARDPYGYTF.

The rearrangement links TRBV12-5 to TRBJ2-7; D is undetermined. Germline values: CDR1 LGHNT, CDR2 FRNRAP. V lost 4 bases and J lost 7, with 17 bases in between. This CDR3 has 14 residues. CDR3: CASGSGPLLGEQYF. The CDR3 coding sequence is TGTGCTAGTGGTTCCGGGCCGTTGCTGGGGGAGCAGTACTTC. Full variable domain (missing parts from reference TRBV12-5 and TRBJ2-7): DARVTQTPRHKVTEMGQEVTMRCQPILGHNTVFWYRQTMMQGLELLAYFRNRAPLDDSGMPKDRFSAEMPDATLATLKIQPSEPRDSAVYFCASGSGPLLGEQYFGPGTRLTVT.

The gene calls are TRBV5-4 and TRBJ2-3, with 7 bases aligning to TRBD2. The V gene end was trimmed by 6 bases and the J gene end by 4 bases; junction bases not matched to a gene: 11. CDR1 and CDR2 (germline): SGHNT, YYREEE (reference sequence). The CDR3 length is 15 residues. The CDR3 region has the DNA TGTGCCAGCACCCCTAGCGGCCTGTGGTCAGATACGCAGTATTTT. Translation gives CASTPSGLWSDTQYF.

The CDR3 spells CASSRLMANTEAFF. CDR3 nucleotide sequence: TGCGCCAGCAGCCGGCTCATGGCGAACACTGAAGCTTTCTTT. The rearrangement links TRBV5-1 to TRBJ1-1; D remains unclear. Trimming removed 4 bases from V and 1 base from J, with 11 bases in between. Germline CDR1 SGHRS, CDR2 YFSETQ. There are 14 residues in the CDR3.

J is TRBJ2-2 and V is TRBV6-1, with a possible D match to TRBD1 (5 bases). Between the trimmed V and J ends, which lost 7 bases and 4 bases, there was a span of 13 bases. CDR3 length: 14 residues. From germline, CDR1 is MNHNS and CDR2 SASEGT. The CDR3 loop reads CASTGQSVTGELFF. The CDR3, as DNA: TGTGCCAGCACAGGACAATCAGTCACCGGGGAGCTGTTTTTT.

V is TRBV5-1 and J is TRBJ2-5; 10 bases line up with TRBD1. Trimming removed 3 bases from V and 5 bases from J; junction bases left unmatched: 7. CDR1 and CDR2 (germline): SGHRS, YFSETQ. The CDR3 consists of 15 residues. The CDR3 sequence is CASSSTGGVRETQYF. CDR3 DNA: TGCGCCAGCAGCTCGACAGGGGGCGTGAGGGAGACCCAGTACTTC.

This clonotype occurred once. J is TRBJ2-7 and V is TRBV20-1; 11 positions match TRBD1. This CDR3 comprises 13 residues. J gave up 2 bases and V 6 bases, and 3 bases lay outside the gene matches. CDR1 DFQATT and CDR2 SNEGSKA come from the germline V gene (reference sequence). This CDR3 reads CSARTGGPYEQYF. The CDR3 nucleotides read TGCAGTGCAAGGACAGGGGGCCCCTACGAGCAGTACTTC.

This clonotype has a single count. The chain combines TRBV20-1 with TRBJ2-2; 13 positions agree with TRBD2. Trimming at V came to 4 bases and at J to 5 bases, leaving 10 bases not matched to a gene. Germline V lookup: CDR1 DFQATT, CDR2 SNEGSKA (reference sequence). CDR3 length: 17 amino acids. As DNA, the CDR3 is TGCAGTGCTACTGGGACTAGCGGGAAAGAGGGTACCGGGGAGCTGTTTTTT. This translates into CSATGTSGKEGTGELFF.

The chain combines TRBV6-1 with TRBJ1-1; D is uncertain. Germline V gene sequence: CDR1 MNHNS, CDR2 SASEGT. This CDR3 has 13 residues. V shed 3 bases and J shed 1 base, with 6 bases lying between them. The CDR3 sequence: CASSEHPNTEAFF. The CDR3 bases are TGTGCCAGCAGTGAGCACCCGAACACTGAAGCTTTCTTT.

V usage is TRBV24-1 and J usage is TRBJ2-3; D gene unclear. The germline V gene has CDR1 KGHDR and CDR2 SFDVKD. CDR3 length: 15 amino acids. V gave up 3 bases and J gave up 0 bases, with 9 bases separating them. The CDR3 DNA follows: TGTGCCACCAGTGATCCGTCGCGGAGCACAGATACGCAGTATTTT. Translating gives CATSDPSRSTDTQYF.

This clonotype was found once. V gene TRBV9 combines with J gene TRBJ2-2, with D perhaps given as TRBD1 or TRBD2 (7 bases each). Germline CDR1 is SGDLS and CDR2 is YYNGEE. Between the trimmed V and J ends, which lost 3 bases and 7 bases, there was a span of 19 bases. This CDR3 is built from 16 residues. The CDR3 nucleotides read TGTGCCAGCAGCGCCGGGGAGGGGGCGCGAGGCGGGGAGCTGTTTTTT. Residues: CASSAGEGARGGELFF.

This sequence joins TRBV3-1 and TRBJ2-1, with 9 bases that match TRBD1. V shed 0 bases, J shed 6 bases, and the junction held 6 bases outside the gene matches. CDR3 length: 16 residues. Germline CDR1 reads LGHDT; CDR2 reads YNNKEL (reference sequence). The CDR3 nucleotides are TGTGCCAGCAGCCAAGAGGGACAGGGTTCAGTCAATGAGCAGTTCTTC. Amino acids: CASSQEGQGSVNEQFF.